This T cell receptor beta chain was identified in a study of blood T cells in healthy people across ages. Study-wide results and limits: Across samples, TCR beta diversity tracked strongly with naive T cell percentage. Greater diversity and more naive CD4+ cells were seen in long-lived donors than in aged donors.

Then a second PCR, running roughly 7 to 11 cycles, was carried out with a sample-barcoded 5' primer and a J-beta primer mix. The template-switch adaptor, which had 12 random nucleotides, put a tag on each cDNA molecule. TCRdb re-analysed the 5' RACE reads in MiXCR, keeping a single row per CDR3 protein. Of roughly 1.5 million distinct CDR3 sequences listed, approximately 43% are singletons. Note on this clonotype: The antigen is unknown.

The CDR3 runs 14 residues. V lost 0 bases and J lost 4, with 13 bases in between. Germline CDR1 DFQATT, CDR2 SNEGSKA (reference sequence). Sequencing used blood. This receptor was obtained from a young woman in good health. This chain connects TRBV20-1 to TRBJ2-7; D is unclear. The CDR3 DNA follows: TGCAGTGCTAGAGATAAACTGAAGGGATACGAGCAGTACTTC. Amino acid sequence: CSARDKLKGYEQYF.